The present entry profiles one TCR beta chain with its context. Both 60 Vbeta primers and 13 Jbeta primers went into the PCR. This table comes from immunoSEQ multiplex PCR, and its TCRdb copy is limited to in-frame clones, with some not included. Counted here are roughly 150,000 clones, under 70% occurring once; the ten biggest clones make up under 3%. CDR3 length: 16 amino acids. Germline V gene data show CDR1 as LNHDA and CDR2 as SQIVND (reference sequence). J gave up 2 bases and V 6 bases, and 9 bases lay outside the gene matches. The data originate from a study of cytomegalovirus exposure and HLA in healthy donors.

Specimen: PBMCs. The TCR was taken from a young woman in good health and CMV-seropositive. This chain connects TRBV19 to TRBJ2-2, with 7 nucleotides matching TRBD1. The CDR3 region has the DNA TGTGCCAGTAGAGTCGGGGACAGCATTAACACCGGGGAGCTGTTTTTT. This translates into CASRVGDSINTGELFF.